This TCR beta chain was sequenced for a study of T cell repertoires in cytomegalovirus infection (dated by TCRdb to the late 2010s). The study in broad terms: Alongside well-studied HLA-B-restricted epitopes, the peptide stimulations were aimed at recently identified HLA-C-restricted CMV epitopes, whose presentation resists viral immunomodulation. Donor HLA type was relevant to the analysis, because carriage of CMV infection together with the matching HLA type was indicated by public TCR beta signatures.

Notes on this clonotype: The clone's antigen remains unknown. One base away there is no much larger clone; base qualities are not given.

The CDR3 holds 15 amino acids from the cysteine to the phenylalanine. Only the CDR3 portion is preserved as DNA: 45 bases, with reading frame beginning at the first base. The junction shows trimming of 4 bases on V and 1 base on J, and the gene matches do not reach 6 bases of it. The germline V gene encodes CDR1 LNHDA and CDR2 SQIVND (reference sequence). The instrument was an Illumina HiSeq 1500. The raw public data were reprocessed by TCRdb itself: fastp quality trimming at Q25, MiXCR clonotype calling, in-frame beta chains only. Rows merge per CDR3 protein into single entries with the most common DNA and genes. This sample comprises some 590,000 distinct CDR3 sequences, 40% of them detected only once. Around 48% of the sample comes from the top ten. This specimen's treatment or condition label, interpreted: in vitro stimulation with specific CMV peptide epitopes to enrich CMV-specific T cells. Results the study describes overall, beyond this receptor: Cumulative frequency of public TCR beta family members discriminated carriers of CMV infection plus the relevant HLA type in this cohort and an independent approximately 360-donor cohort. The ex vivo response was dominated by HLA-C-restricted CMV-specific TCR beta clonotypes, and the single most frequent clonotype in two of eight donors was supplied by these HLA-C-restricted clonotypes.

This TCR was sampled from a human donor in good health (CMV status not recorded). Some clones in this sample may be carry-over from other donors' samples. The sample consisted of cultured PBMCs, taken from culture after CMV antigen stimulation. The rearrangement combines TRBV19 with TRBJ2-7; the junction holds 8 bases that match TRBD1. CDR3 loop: CASSKRRTGSYEQYF. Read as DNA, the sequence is TGTGCCAGTAGTAAGAGAAGGACAGGGTCCTACGAGCAGTACTTC.